Given below is one T cell receptor beta chain in context. The antigen remains undetermined. Per the germline V gene, CDR1 is SNHLY and CDR2 is FYNNEI. The CDR3 is 16 amino acids. J lost 4 bases, V lost 4 bases, and 9 bases had no gene match. This record comes from a study of T-cell memory formation after mild COVID-19. On the study more broadly: Largely donor-specific sequence clusters came from a couple of donors.

Regarding the study as a whole: Researchers report contracting CD4+ clones mostly in CM and EM, with CD8+ clones in EMRA. Within pre-infection memory, some responding clones were found, suggesting cross-reactive memory joined. Day 15 to 85 contracting clones showed balanced CD4/CD8; later expanders leaned CD4+.

TCRdb re-called the 5' RACE reads through MiXCR, storing one row per CDR3 protein. This table has around 200,000 distinct CDR3 sequences, about 18% appearing once. The chain employs TRBV2 and TRBJ2-5, with 10 nucleotides matching TRBD2. The receptor was derived from a man aged 18 to 30 who had mild COVID-19 (a few samples of this study predate the infection). Cell type and time point are not known. The sequencing sample was made of PBMCs or a T cell subset sorted from them (not recorded which). Here the CDR3 reads CASSAVIAGGRETQYF. DNA of the CDR3: TGTGCCAGCAGTGCCGTAATAGCGGGGGGAAGAGAGACCCAGTACTTC.